This TCR beta chain was captured in a study of T-cell reconstitution after alpha-beta-depleted transplantation in children. This clonotype was counted between two and nine times. The authors prepared the TCRbeta library with unique molecular identifiers. From the PCR reads, TCRdb called clonotypes with MiXCR, one entry per CDR3 protein. The sample carries under 250,000 distinct CDR3 sequences, around 25% recorded once. CDR1 is SGHTA, CDR2 FQGNSA, per germline. The CDR3 length is 15 residues. Unmatched junction bases numbered 6, after V lost 6 bases and J lost 4 bases. The sequence was obtained from a female patient aged 2 to 10 who had a stem cell transplant for congenital amegakaryocytic thrombocytopenia, so the T cells may come from the graft donor. The material was PBMCs, mostly from graft donor cells, obtained 360 days after TCRalphabeta/CD19-depleted stem cell transplant. The rearrangement uses TRBV7-2 and TRBJ2-7, with 13 positions matching TRBD2. The CDR3 reads CASRLAGGPGYEQYF. The CDR3 nucleotides read TGTGCCAGCAGACTAGCGGGAGGGCCCGGGTACGAGCAGTACTTC.